Listed below are T cell receptor beta chains from one sample, sequenced in a study of blood T cell repertoires in COVID-19. Using immunoSEQ multiplex PCR, the repertoire was profiled, and TCRdb retains in-frame clones only, with some absent. The table lists about 80,000 clones, over 70% of them singletons. The sequencing sample was made of peripheral blood. These receptors all come from a human donor in a cohort sampled during active COVID-19. CDR3s leave out the opening cysteine and the closing phenylalanine or tryptophan.

J gene,V gene,CDR3 protein
TRBJ2-5,TRBV7-9,ASRLSGGTEETQY
TRBJ2-2,TRBV24-1,ATSDLAGDAGELF
TRBJ1-6,TRBV7-8,ASSLAGATSYNSPLH
TRBJ1-3,TRBV6-5,ASSNDRSSGNTIY
TRBJ2-3,TRBV6-1,ASSAAGGKRITDTQY
TRBJ2-3,TRBV5-5,ASSWGQIGGTQY
TRBJ2-2,TRBV6-5,ASSSLSTGELF
TRBJ2-5,TRBV9,ASSASSGGAQETQY
TRBJ2-4,TRBV15,ATSRTPSSGQAY
TRBJ1-5,TRBV19,ASSIQEGRQPQH
TRBJ2-2,TRBV28,ASSPADSLGTVNTGELF
TRBJ1-2,TRBV4-3,ASSQDRDSSRYGYT
TRBJ1-2,TRBV6-1,ASSEEDYYGYT
TRBJ2-7,TRBV7-2,ASSSERGGPHEQY
TRBJ2-2,TRBV7-2,ASSLAPGPNTGELF
TRBJ2-7,TRBV18,ASSTNRGYEQY
TRBJ2-1,TRBV5-6,ASSLAPWAGESYNEQF
TRBJ2-2,TRBV3-1/TRBV3-2,ASSGGAVSGELF
TRBJ2-3,TRBV5-1,ASSDGTSGRTDTQY
TRBJ1-4,TRBV6-5,ARRDRTATNEKLF
TRBJ1-4,TRBV5-4,ASSPGQDNEKLF
TRBJ1-1,TRBV6-6,ASSSTLQGENLGAF
TRBJ1-5,TRBV5-1,ASSPTGMYQPQH
TRBJ1-2,TRBV4-1,ASSQEADYYGYT
TRBJ2-1,TRBV5-1,ASSRTSGEANEQF
TRBJ2-1,TRBV3-1/TRBV3-2,ASSLLSTSGGAGIRSYNEQF
TRBJ2-1,TRBV7-4,ASSLIESGVAEQF
TRBJ1-1,TRBV11-3,ASSLVRGTSEAF
TRBJ2-1,TRBV6-5,ASSSLPSDNEQF
TRBJ2-6,TRBV7-9,ASSGASDGANVLT
TRBJ2-7,TRBV7-9,ASSTSTVDYEQY
TRBJ2-3,TRBV7-2,ASSLVVAGGDTQY
TRBJ2-5,TRBV7-9,ASSGADQETQY
TRBJ1-3,TRBV29-1,SVATGTGSGNTIY
TRBJ1-6,TRBV12-5,ASDRWTGTYNSPLH